The 10 T cell receptor beta chains in this list originate from one sample, sequenced in a study of response to subunit inactivated influenza vaccine. TCRdb processed the RT-PCR reads anew with MiXCR; each CDR3 protein has one entry. The data show hundreds of thousands of distinct CDR3 sequences, with around 11% seen just once and 9.5% to 12% held by the top ten. This sample was shared with a second study, whose subject was T cells expressing NK-cell markers. From that paper: The authors made TCR beta cDNA libraries by 5'RACE template switching. This switching added a universal primer site and UMIs.

Sequencing was performed on PBMCs from blood, taken on the day of vaccination. Every receptor here comes from a man over 45 who received an inactivated influenza vaccine.

This clonotype was seen many times. The rearrangement uses TRBV29-1 and TRBJ2-1, with D possibly TRBD2 on 5 matching bases. CDR3 length: 11 amino acids. The germline gives CDR1 SQVTM, CDR2 ANQGSEA. V was trimmed by 5 bases and J by 9 bases, leaving 11 bases between them. The CDR3 is CSVLAGIEQFF. CDR3 nucleotide sequence: TGCAGCGTTTTAGCCGGGATTGAGCAGTTCTTC.

This clonotype was detected many times. The chain is built from TRBV5-1 and TRBJ2-7; 15 nucleotides agree with TRBD2. This CDR3 has 16 amino acids. From germline, CDR1 is SGHRS and CDR2 YFSETQ. V shed 4 bases and J 2 bases; nucleotides not matched to a gene: 4. For the CDR3, the DNA is TGCGCCAGCAGCCCGGGACTAGCGGGAGGAACCTACGAGCAGTACTTC. Translated, it gives CASSPGLAGGTYEQYF.

This clonotype was observed a few times. This sequence joins TRBV4-3 and TRBJ2-6; possible D gene TRBD1, 5 bases. Trimming pared 0 bases from V and 0 bases from J, leaving 12 bases between. This CDR3 spans 18 amino acids. Per the germline V gene, CDR1 is LGHNA and CDR2 is YSLEER. The CDR3 loop reads CASSQDLKGSSGANVLTF. The CDR3 DNA follows: TGCGCCAGCAGCCAAGATTTAAAGGGGTCCTCTGGGGCCAACGTCCTGACTTTC.

This clonotype was counted ten times or more. This chain connects TRBV3-1 to TRBJ1-4, with D unclear. CDR1 is LGHDT and CDR2 is YNNKEL in the germline V gene (reference sequence). V lost 1 base and J lost 4, with 7 bases in between. The CDR3 spans 14 residues. CDR3 in amino acids: CASSQGGFNEKLFF. The CDR3 DNA reads as TGTGCCAGCAGCCAAGGAGGCTTTAATGAAAAACTGTTTTTT.

This clonotype was seen more than once but under ten times. This rearrangement joins TRBV28 to TRBJ2-7; the D gene is possibly TRBD1 (6 bases). Per germline, CDR1 MDHEN and CDR2 SYDVKM. Trimming pared 6 bases from V and 1 base from J, leaving 10 bases between. The CDR3 has 13 residues. CDR3 sequence reads: CASRTGHSYEQYF. Written as DNA, the CDR3 is TGTGCCAGCAGGACAGGCCATTCCTACGAGCAGTACTTC.

Only a few counts were recorded for this clonotype. The rearrangement joins TRBV20-1 to TRBJ2-1; the D is unclear. The ends were cut back, 0 bases at V and 5 bases at J, with 14 bases in the middle. The length of the CDR3 is 15 residues. Looked up from germline, CDR1 is DFQATT and CDR2 is SNEGSKA (reference sequence). As DNA, the CDR3 is TGCAGTGCTAGAGATTTCGTCCCCGGTAACAATGAGCAGTTCTTC. This encodes CSARDFVPGNNEQFF.

This clonotype turned up a few times. The rearrangement links TRBV9 to TRBJ2-5; 7 bases are a match to TRBD2. Germline V lookup: CDR1 SGDLS, CDR2 YYNGEE. Losses at the gene ends were 7 bases for V and 0 bases for J; bases not matched to a gene: 6. This CDR3 has 14 amino acids. The CDR3 region has the DNA TGTGCCAGCGCCGAGGGAGGGTACCAAGAGACCCAGTACTTC. Protein product: CASAEGGYQETQYF. The full variable domain, its missing parts supplied by reference TRBV9 and TRBJ2-5, is DSGVTQTPKHLITATGQRVTLRCSPRSGDLSVYWYQQSLDQGLQFLIQYYNGEERAKGNILERFSAQQFPDLHSELNLSSLELGDSALYFCASAEGGYQETQYFGPGTRLLVL.

This clonotype was recorded at least ten times. This rearrangement joins TRBV7-2 to TRBJ2-3; TRBD2 is a possible D gene (5 bases). With 1 base removed from V and 4 bases from J, the gap between germline ends came to 12 bases. Looked up from germline, CDR1 is SGHTA and CDR2 is FQGNSA. CDR3 length equals 15 residues. The CDR3 DNA is TGTGCCAGCAGCTTAGTACTAGTCGCTTCAGATACGCAGTATTTT. This translates into CASSLVLVASDTQYF.

The gene calls are TRBV6-5 and TRBJ2-2; D remains ambiguous. Trimming took 2 bases from V and 4 from J, leaving 11 bases between them. The CDR3 is 15 amino acids. Germline V gene data show CDR1 as MNHEY and CDR2 as SVGAGI. The CDR3 reads CASSYGLWGTGELFF. Here the CDR3 DNA reads TGTGCCAGCAGTTACGGTCTATGGGGCACCGGGGAGCTGTTTTTT.

This clonotype appeared a few times. The J gene is TRBJ2-7, the V gene TRBV9; 7 nucleotides match TRBD2. V shed 0 bases and J 2 bases; nucleotides not matched to a gene: 8. Germline loops: CDR1 SGDLS, CDR2 YYNGEE. The CDR3 runs to 16 residues. The CDR3 region has the DNA TGTGCCAGCAGCGTAGGTGGAGCGGGAACAACCTACGAGCAGTACTTC. Its translation: CASSVGGAGTTYEQYF.